This record concerns one TCR beta chain sequence. Its antigen is not known. V lost 5 bases, J lost 4 bases, and 9 bases stayed unmatched. Germline lookup yields CDR1 LNHNV and CDR2 YYDKDF (reference sequence). The CDR3 is 15 residues long. This entry belongs to a study of graft-versus-host responses after intestinal transplantation. Measured with immunoSEQ multiplex PCR; TCRdb has only the in-frame clones, and not every one. Of around 110,000 clones in the sample, about nine tenths were seen once. The starting material was unstimulated CD4+ T cells sorted from spleen or lymph node cells, obtained before intestinal transplant. This sequence joins TRBV15 and TRBJ1-2; 8 bases are shared with TRBD1. The clonotype comes from a human donor who received an intestinal transplant. The CDR3, as DNA: TGTGCCACCAGCTCTTTTGACAGGGGTGTCTATGGCTACACCTTC. Translating gives CATSSFDRGVYGYTF. Based on the CDR3 plus reference TRBV15 and TRBJ1-2, the full variable domain is DAMVIQNPRYQVTQFGKPVTLSCSQTLNHNVMYWYQQKSSQAPKLLFHYYDKDFNNEADTPDNFQSRRPNTSFCFLDIRSPGLGDTAMYLCATSSFDRGVYGYTFGSGTRLTVV.